One sample yielded the 21 T cell receptor delta chains listed below, sequenced in a study of gamma-delta chains in newborns, infants, children. TCRdb reanalysed the reads with CATT. Among around 6,200 delta-chain clones listed, roughly 2.5% were seen once. The source material was blood. These receptors all stem from a child who was a newborn, infant or young child, either healthy, febrile or measles-vaccinated (not recorded which).

This clone was found a few times. This sequence joins TRDV2 and TRDJ3; 9 bases line up with TRDD3. From germline, CDR1 is GEAIGNYY and CDR2 EKD. This CDR3 region has 19 residues. With 0 bases clipped from V and 0 bases from J, the junction kept 5 bases outside the gene matches. Here the CDR3 DNA reads TGTGCCTGTGACACCCCCACTGGGGGAGGCTCCTGGGACACCCGACAGATGTTTTTC. It yields the protein CACDTPTGGGSWDTRQMFF.

This clone has just a few counts. TCRdb's protein, taken from a much larger clone, differs from this DNA's translation at residue 6, likely owing to a read error; the protein displayed comes from the DNA. J is TRDJ3 and V is TRDV2; TRDD3 matches at 8 bases. In germline, CDR1 is GEAIGNYY, CDR2 EKD. V dropped 3 bases and J dropped 0; count of bases not matched to a gene: 6. The CDR3 length is 18 residues. The CDR3 nucleotides are TGTGCCTGTGACGTACCGGGGGATAGCTCCTGGGACACCCGACAGATGTTTTTC. It is translated as CACDVPGDSSWDTRQMFF.

Note on this clone: The protein TCRdb gives is from a much larger clone and does not agree with this DNA's translation at residue 15, likely a read error; the protein shown here comes from the DNA. The chain carries TRDV2 and TRDJ3; 11 positions agree with TRDD3. This CDR3 has 18 residues. Germline lookup yields CDR1 GEAIGNYY and CDR2 EKD. The DNA for the CDR3 is TGTGCCTGTGACACTGGGGGATACGACTCCTGGGACACCCGACATATGTTTTTC. Translated, it gives CACDTGGYDSWDTRHMFF.

On this clone itself: A read error is possible here, since a much larger clone lies one base away. Different DNA sequences within this sample yield the same CDR3. This chain joins TRDV2 and TRDJ3, with TRDD3 matching over 7 bases. This CDR3 has 19 residues. CDR1 is GEAIGNYY, CDR2 EKD, per germline. The CDR3 sequence is CACDTASGGSSWDTRQMFF. In nucleotides, the CDR3 is TGTGCCTGTGACACGGCCTCTGGGGGTAGCTCCTGGGACACTCGACAGATGTTTTTC.

Notes on this clone: A read error may explain this, as a much larger clone is one base away. The chain couples TRDV2 to TRDJ3; TRDD3 agrees at 11 bases. This CDR3 is built from 19 residues. CDR1 is GEAIGNYY and CDR2 is EKD in the germline V gene. The CDR3 DNA sequence: TGTGCCTTTGACAAAGTACTGGGGGATAGCTCCTGGGACACCCGACAGATGTTTTTC. Translating gives CAFDKVLGDSSWDTRQMFF.

The rearrangement uses TRDV2 and TRDJ3, with 8 bases lining up with TRDD3. CDR1 is GEAIGNYY and CDR2 is EKD in the germline V gene. The length of the CDR3 is 23 residues. After removal of 0 bases from V and 2 bases from J, the junction contained 20 bases not matched to a gene. The CDR3 sequence: CACDTVLRDTPDLTPWDTRQMFF. The CDR3, as DNA: TGTGCCTGTGACACCGTTCTGAGGGATACGCCAGACCTGACCCCCTGGGACACCCGACAGATGTTTTTC.

This sequence joins TRDV2 and TRDJ3; D perhaps matches TRDD3 (6 bases). TCRdb offers no J gene call, so here the DNA was matched to germline to obtain one. The germline gives CDR1 GEAIGNYY, CDR2 EKD. The CDR3 contains 20 residues. Trimming took off 0 bases at V and 0 bases at J, with 17 bases between the two ends. The CDR3 spells CACDTWGAGDLSWDTRQMFF. CDR3 bases: TGTGCCTGTGACACCTGGGGAGCTGGGGACCTCTCCTGGGACACCCGACAGATGTTTTTC.

In this sample, this clone is medium-sized (0.01 to 0.1%). The sample has other DNA sequences that encode this CDR3 too. This chain connects TRDV2 to TRDJ3, with TRDD3 matching 9 bases. CDR3 length: 18 amino acids. The germline gives CDR1 GEAIGNYY, CDR2 EKD. The trim removed 3 bases at V and 0 bases at J, leaving 5 bases unmatched. This CDR3 is CACDEYWGSSWDTRQMFF. CDR3 DNA sequence: TGTGCCTGTGACGAGTACTGGGGGAGCTCCTGGGACACCCGACAGATGTTTTTC.

This clone was recorded a few times. This DNA's translation and the protein TCRdb lists, from a much larger clone, do not match at residue 8, likely due to a read error; the protein shown is translated from the DNA. This chain joins TRDV2 and TRDJ3; possibly TRDD3 for D (6 bases). CDR1 is GEAIGNYY, CDR2 EKD, per germline. V was trimmed by 0 bases and J by 4 bases, leaving 9 bases between them. This CDR3 spans 16 amino acids. CDR3 in DNA: TGTGCCTGTGACACCGTGGGGGCTTGGGACACCCGACAGATGTTTTTC. Encoded protein: CACDTVGAWDTRQMFF.

By frequency in the sample, this clone is medium-sized. CDR3 loop: CACDTWGIAAQLFF. CDR3 sequence (DNA): TGTGCCTGTGACACCTGGGGGATCGCGGCACAACTCTTCTTT. The chain employs TRDV2 and TRDJ2, with 8 bases fitting TRDD3. V dropped 0 bases and J dropped 8; count of bases not matched to a gene: 4. Germline V lookup: CDR1 GEAIGNYY, CDR2 EKD. This CDR3 region has 14 residues.

In this sample, this clone turned up a few times. With a much larger clone just one base away, this may be a read error. Other DNA sequences of this sample code for an identical CDR3. The gene calls are TRDV2 and TRDJ2; 10 bases are shared with TRDD3. CDR1 and CDR2 (germline): GEAIGNYY, EKD. This CDR3 contains 16 residues. Trimming took 1 base from V and 4 from J; bases not matched to a gene: 5. The CDR3 is CACDTLGDTRTAQLFF. The CDR3, as DNA: TGTGCCTGTGACACGTTGGGGGATACAAGGACAGCACAACTCTTCTTT.

In this sample, this clone turned up a few times. The protein in this entry is translated from the DNA; at residue 10 it differs from the protein listed in TCRdb. The CDR3 DNA reads as TGTGCCTGTGACACCGTTTGGGGGATATCTTTGACAGCACAACTCTTCTTT. Encoded protein: CACDTVWGISLTAQLFF. V and J are TRDV2 and TRDJ2, with 9 nucleotides matching TRDD3. V trimming: 0 bases; J trimming: 0 bases; junction bases outside the gene matches: 4. The CDR3 spans 17 residues. CDR1 and CDR2 from the germline V gene are GEAIGNYY and EKD.

This clone was recorded a few times. The protein given by TCRdb reflects a much larger clone and differs at residue 16 from this DNA's translation, likely from a read error; the protein shown is the DNA's translation. The gene calls are TRDV2 and TRDJ3; 9 bases are shared with TRDD3. The germline V gene has CDR1 GEAIGNYY and CDR2 EKD. The CDR3 loop spans 18 amino acids. The CDR3 loop is CACDTGGYSSWDTRQLFF. In DNA form, the CDR3 reads TGTGCCTGTGACACCGGGGGATACAGCTCCTGGGACACCCGACAGCTGTTTTTC.

This clone was recorded a few times. This sample also contains other DNA sequences that code for the same CDR3. The chain joins TRDV2 to TRDJ3, with 8 bases aligning to TRDD3. The CDR3 has 19 amino acids. Unmatched junction bases numbered 8, after V lost 2 bases and J lost 0 bases. Germline-derived CDR1 and CDR2 are GEAIGNYY and EKD. The CDR3 here is CACDSTGGYSSWDTRQMFF. The DNA of the CDR3 is TGTGCCTGTGACAGTACAGGGGGATATAGCTCCTGGGACACCCGACAGATGTTTTTC.

The table lists this clone with a few counts. A read error may explain this, as a much larger clone is one base away. Additional DNA sequences in this sample encode the identical CDR3. The V gene is TRDV2, the J gene TRDJ3; D perhaps matches TRDD3 (6 bases). Germline V gene sequence: CDR1 GEAIGNYY, CDR2 EKD. This CDR3 region has 18 residues. DNA of the CDR3: TGTGCCTGTGACACGCTGGGGATGAGCACCTGGGACACCCGACAGATGTTCTTC. It specifies CACDTLGMSTWDTRQMFF.

A word on this clone: The same CDR3 also results from other DNA sequences found in this sample. The chain recombines TRDV2 with TRDJ3, with TRDD3 identical over 13 bases. No J gene is reported in TCRdb; it was inferred here by comparing the DNA with germline. The CDR3 covers 20 residues. Per the germline V gene, CDR1 is GEAIGNYY and CDR2 is EKD. The V gene end was trimmed by 4 bases and the J gene end by 0 bases; junction bases not matched to a gene: 8. This CDR3 reads CACDPVLGDTSSWDTRQMFF. The CDR3, as DNA: TGTGCCTGTGATCCGGTACTGGGGGATACGAGCTCCTGGGACACCCGACAGATGTTTTTC.

This clone counts as medium-sized. This CDR3 is also generated by other DNA sequences in the sample. V and J are TRDV2 and TRDJ3; 10 bases fit TRDD3. Germline trimming cut 0 bases from V and 1 base from J; bases unmatched to any gene: 2. Germline CDR1 GEAIGNYY, CDR2 EKD. The CDR3 extends over 18 amino acids. CDR3 sequence: CACDTGGYASWDTRQMFF. The CDR3, as DNA: TGTGCCTGTGACACCGGGGGATACGCGTCCTGGGACACCCGACAGATGTTTTTC.

In this sample, this clone turned up a few times. This probably arose from a read error, given a far larger clone one base away. V gene TRDV2 combines with J gene TRDJ3; TRDD3 matches at 8 bases. There are 20 residues in the CDR3. Germline V lookup: CDR1 GEAIGNYY, CDR2 EKD. Trimming cost V 0 bases and J 0 bases; bases outside gene matches: 9. The DNA of the CDR3 is TGTGCCTGTGACACCGTACTGAGGGATACGAGCTCCTGGGACACCCGACAGATGTTTTTC. Encoded protein: CACDTVLRDTSSWDTRQMFF.

Turning to this clone: TCRdb shows a much larger clone's protein in place of this DNA's translation, and the two differ at residue 9, likely through a read error; the protein shown is translated from the DNA. The chain combines TRDV2 with TRDJ2; 7 bases fit TRDD3. This CDR3 spans 16 amino acids. Germline V gene data show CDR1 as GEAIGNYY and CDR2 as EKD. V shed 3 bases and J 1 base; nucleotides not matched to a gene: 7. The CDR3 DNA follows: TGTGCCTGTGACCCCTTACTGGGGTATTTGACAGCACAACTCTTCTTT. This gives the protein CACDPLLGYLTAQLFF.

This clone has only a few counts. A much larger clone sits a single nucleotide away, making a read error possible. The chain carries TRDV2 and TRDJ3; D call uncertain. This CDR3 region has 18 residues. Germline loops: CDR1 GEAIGNYY, CDR2 EKD. The CDR3 reads CACGTVEGSSWDTRQMFF. The CDR3 region has the DNA TGTGCCTGTGGCACCGTCGAGGGAAGCTCCTGGGACACCCGACAGATGTTTTTC.

In its sample, this clone was seen a few times. This may arise from a read error, as a much more abundant clone is one base away. The same CDR3 is also encoded by other DNA sequences in this sample. The chain employs TRDV2 and TRDJ3; 9 bases are shared with TRDD3. The germline V gene has CDR1 GEAIGNYY and CDR2 EKD. The CDR3 contains 18 residues. The CDR3 loop reads CACDTIGGYSWDTRQMFF. In nucleotides, the CDR3 is TGTGCCTGTGACACGATCGGGGGATACTCCTGGGACACCCGGCAGATGTTTTTC.